In this sample, the clone carrying this T cell receptor (beta chain) turned up a few times. Antigen unknown. The data were obtained in a study of type 1 regulatory T cells. Study summary: T-allo10 is an in vitro-generated, Tr1-enriched CD4 T cell product specific for alloantigen.

From the reads, TCRdb called clonotypes with MiXCR, one entry per CDR3 protein. The sample includes tens of thousands of distinct CDR3 sequences, less than 25% seen only once; the top ten take 8.3%. General study findings and limits: Compared with non-Tr1 cells, Tr1 cells showed a narrower TCR repertoire.

The junction had 4 bases not matched to a gene; V was cut back by 0 bases and J by 2 bases. The CDR3 consists of 16 residues. Germline CDR1 and CDR2: LGHNA and YSLEER. This TCR was recovered from a human donor in good health. The sample consisted of cultured type 1 regulatory T (Tr1) cells, either the whole culture or a sorted fraction (not recorded which). The chain has TRBV4-3 and TRBJ1-5; 7 bases are shared with TRBD1. Here the CDR3 reads CASSQDMGTGNQPQHF. CDR3 coding DNA: TGCGCCAGCAGCCAAGATATGGGGACAGGCAATCAGCCCCAGCATTTT.